Below are 28 T cell receptor beta chains sequenced from a single sample in a study of shared clonotypes between healthy human individuals. Sequenced by immunoSEQ multiplex PCR; TCRdb stores in-frame clones only, minus some. The data hold about 1.1 million clones, with approximately 80% observed a single time. Source material: memory CD4+ T cells from PBMCs. The subset was: CD45RA-negative fraction. The receptor source for this set is a man aged 18 to 30 in good health. Some clones in this sample may be carry-over from other donors' samples.

The chain recombines TRBV27 with TRBJ2-1, with D unclear. Germline CDR1 MNHEY, CDR2 SMNVEV (reference sequence). V gave up 3 bases and J gave up 0 bases, with 9 bases separating them. This CDR3 has 15 residues. The CDR3 region has the DNA TGTGCCAGCAGTTTTACGAGAAGCTCCTACAATGAGCAGTTCTTC. Translation gives CASSFTRSSYNEQFF.

J is TRBJ2-5 and V is TRBV9, with a possible D match to TRBD1 (6 bases). Germline V CDR1 and CDR2: SGDLS, YYNGEE. The V end lost 5 bases, the J end lost 5 bases, and 16 bases lay between the germline ends. This CDR3 region has 14 residues. The CDR3 protein is CASSLQGIEETQYF. DNA for the CDR3: TGTGCCAGCAGTCTACAGGGTATCGAGGAGACCCAGTACTTC.

This clone occurred once. This chain joins TRBV5-1 and TRBJ2-2; D not resolved. CDR1 and CDR2 from the germline V gene are SGHRS and YFSETQ. The CDR3 extends over 15 amino acids. V lost 0 bases to trimming and J lost 6 bases, with 12 bases between them. CDR3 residues: CASSLEGSRPGELFF. The CDR3 DNA sequence: TGCGCCAGCAGCTTGGAGGGTAGCCGGCCCGGGGAGCTGTTTTTT.

The V call is TRBV7-3, the J call TRBJ2-3, with TRBD2 matching over 14 bases. CDR3 length: 17 residues. Germline trimming cut 5 bases from V and 4 bases from J; bases unmatched to any gene: 8. Germline CDR1 SGHTA, CDR2 FQGTGA. The CDR3 sequence: CASSAGTSGSGADTQYF. CDR3 bases: TGTGCCAGCAGCGCGGGGACTAGCGGGAGTGGGGCAGATACGCAGTATTTT. Full variable domain (rest looked up from reference TRBV7-3 and TRBJ2-3): GAGVSQTPSNKVTEKGKYVELRCDPISGHTALYWYRQSLGQGPEFLIYFQGTGAADDSGLPNDRFFAVRPEGSVSTLKIQRTERGDSAVYLCASSAGTSGSGADTQYFGPGTRLTVL.

In this sample, this clone turned up once. The chain employs TRBV2 and TRBJ1-4; a weak D match, TRBD1 (5 bases). Germline-derived CDR1 and CDR2 are SNHLY and FYNNEI. The germline V and J ends were trimmed by 1 base and 8 bases, with 14 bases remaining between them. The CDR3 length is 15 residues. The CDR3 coding sequence is TGTGCCAGCAGTGAAGAAGTTGGAAGGGACGAAAAACTGTTTTTT. Translating it yields CASSEEVGRDEKLFF.

The chain has TRBV5-4 and TRBJ2-3; 9 nucleotides align to TRBD2. The CDR3 consists of 16 residues. The germline gives CDR1 SGHNT, CDR2 YYREEE (reference sequence). Germline trimming cut 1 base from V and 1 base from J; bases unmatched to any gene: 4. CDR3 sequence: CASSLYSGGRTDTQYF. The DNA of the CDR3 is TGTGCCAGCAGCTTGTATAGCGGGGGACGCACAGATACGCAGTATTTT. The complete variable domain, with remaining parts taken from reference TRBV5-4 and TRBJ2-3, reads ETGVTQSPTHLIKTRGQQVTLRCSSQSGHNTVSWYQQALGQGPQFIFQYYREEENGRGNFPPRFSGLQFPNYSSELNVNALELDDSALYLCASSLYSGGRTDTQYFGPGTRLTVL.

V gene TRBV27 combines with J gene TRBJ1-2, with D perhaps TRBD1 (5 bases). Germline V gives CDR1 MNHEY, CDR2 SMNVEV (reference sequence). The CDR3 sequence is 15 residues long. V lost 7 bases to trimming and J lost 8 bases, with 23 bases between them. CDR3 coding DNA: TGTGCCAGCAAGTTATCGAACATCGGGGGTGGGGGCTACACCTTC. The encoded protein is CASKLSNIGGGGYTF.

The V call is TRBV28, the J call TRBJ2-1; TRBD2 might be the D (5 bases). Germline CDR1 reads MDHEN; CDR2 reads SYDVKM. CDR3 size: 12 residues. Trimming pared 5 bases from V and 7 bases from J, leaving 9 bases between. The CDR3 sequence: CASSMDLNEQFF. For the CDR3, the DNA is TGTGCCAGCAGTATGGACTTAAATGAGCAGTTCTTC. Combining the CDR3 with reference TRBV28 and TRBJ2-1 gives the whole variable domain DVKVTQSSRYLVKRTGEKVFLECVQDMDHENMFWYRQDPGLGLRLIYFSYDVKMKEKGDIPEGYSVSREKKERFSLILESASTNQTSMYLCASSMDLNEQFFGPGTRLTVL.

As for this clone: This specimen includes other DNA sequences encoding the same CDR3. The V gene is TRBV5-1, the J gene TRBJ2-3, with TRBD1 matching 7 bases. The germline V gene has CDR1 SGHRS and CDR2 YFSETQ. CDR3 length: 14 amino acids. With V trimmed by 2 bases and J by 1 base, 1 base remained unmatched. The CDR3 DNA is TGCGCCAGCAGCTTTGACAGGGGCACAGATACGCAGTATTTT. Encoded protein: CASSFDRGTDTQYF.

This clone was counted a few times. This chain connects TRBV6-6 to TRBJ1-1; D not certain. Trimming took off 2 bases at V and 1 base at J, with 8 bases between the two ends. This CDR3 has 14 amino acids. Looked up from germline, CDR1 is MNHNY and CDR2 is SVGAGI (reference sequence). This CDR3 is CASSYPLRNTEAFF. The CDR3 DNA reads as TGTGCCAGCAGTTACCCCCTACGGAACACTGAAGCTTTCTTT.

CDR3 residues: CASSLGGQGYYGYTF. CDR3 nucleotide sequence: TGTGCCAGCAGCTTGGGCGGACAGGGGTACTATGGCTACACCTTC. The rearrangement uses TRBV5-4 and TRBJ1-2; 9 bases map to TRBD1. This CDR3 comprises 15 residues. J lost 3 bases, V lost 0 bases, and 3 bases had no gene match. From germline, CDR1 is SGHNT and CDR2 YYREEE (reference sequence).

This chain joins TRBV7-9 and TRBJ2-5, with 7 bases lining up with TRBD1. The trim removed 2 bases at V and 4 bases at J, leaving 4 bases unmatched. CDR1 and CDR2 (germline): SEHNR, FQNEAQ (reference sequence). The CDR3 sequence is 14 residues long. The CDR3 sequence is CASSLTAGGETQYF. The CDR3 DNA follows: TGTGCCAGCAGCTTAACCGCAGGGGGAGAGACCCAGTACTTC. The entire variable domain, with the rest obtained from reference TRBV7-9 and TRBJ2-5, is as follows: DTGVSQNPRHKITKRGQNVTFRCDPISEHNRLYWYRQTLGQGPEFLTYFQNEAQLEKSRLLSDRFSAERPKGSFSTLEIQRTEQGDSAMYLCASSLTAGGETQYFGPGTRLLVL.

J is TRBJ1-2 and V is TRBV7-8; D is ambiguous. Germline-derived CDR1 and CDR2 are SGHVS and FQNEAQ. CDR3 length: 14 residues. V was clipped by 5 bases and J by 4 bases, with 14 bases between them. CDR3 sequence: CASSPLGSSYGYTF. DNA of the CDR3: TGTGCCAGCAGCCCCCTTGGGTCTAGCTATGGCTACACCTTC.

The chain employs TRBV6-6 and TRBJ1-5; unclear D gene. The V end lost 0 bases, the J end lost 4 bases, and 7 bases lay between the germline ends. Germline-derived CDR1 and CDR2 are MNHNY and SVGAGI (reference sequence). The CDR3 length is 14 residues. DNA for the CDR3: TGTGCCAGCAGTTACTCGATGGGTAATCAGCCCCAGCATTTT. Translating gives CASSYSMGNQPQHF.

This chain links TRBV5-1 with TRBJ2-5; 8 nucleotides match TRBD2. Trimming at V came to 6 bases and at J to 2 bases, leaving 12 bases not matched to a gene. Looked up from germline, CDR1 is SGHRS and CDR2 is YFSETQ. CDR3 length: 16 amino acids. The DNA of the CDR3 is TGCGCCAGCACTACTCAACCAACTAGCGGACAAGAGACCCAGTACTTC. It codes for CASTTQPTSGQETQYF.

The chain recombines TRBV6-1 with TRBJ2-4; D perhaps matches TRBD1 (6 bases). The CDR3 has 14 amino acids. Germline CDR1 MNHNS, CDR2 SASEGT. V dropped 0 bases and J dropped 9 bases, with 12 bases sitting between them. CDR3 sequence (DNA): TGTGCCAGCAGTGAAGCAGGGGGAGAGGGCATTCAGTACTTC. Translation: CASSEAGGEGIQYF.

The chain has TRBV5-1 and TRBJ1-3, with a possible D match to TRBD1 (6 bases). Looked up from germline, CDR1 is SGHRS and CDR2 is YFSETQ. This CDR3 comprises 16 residues. The ends were cut back, 2 bases at V and 6 bases at J, with 18 bases in the middle. The CDR3 DNA reads as TGCGCCAGCAGCTTTTCAGGGGCTACTCTGGAAAACACCATATATTTT. Translated: CASSFSGATLENTIYF.

Note on this clone: The sample contains more than one DNA sequence encoding this CDR3. V and J are TRBV5-1 and TRBJ1-1; unclear D gene. V was clipped by 0 bases and J by 0 bases, with 6 bases between them. From germline, CDR1 is SGHRS and CDR2 YFSETQ. The CDR3 sequence is 14 residues long. The chain's CDR3 is CASSLGIMNTEAFF. The CDR3 region has the DNA TGCGCCAGCAGCTTGGGGATCATGAACACTGAAGCTTTCTTT. Full variable domain (missing parts from reference TRBV5-1 and TRBJ1-1): KAGVTQTPRYLIKTRGQQVTLSCSPISGHRSVSWYQQTPGQGLQFLFEYFSETQRNKGNFPGRFSGRQFSNSRSEMNVSTLELGDSALYLCASSLGIMNTEAFFGQGTRLTVV.

Details on this clone: A much larger clone sits a single nucleotide away, making a read error possible. The chain recombines TRBV5-6 with TRBJ1-1; TRBD1 might be the D (5 bases). Germline V gives CDR1 SGHDT, CDR2 YYEEEE. The CDR3 spans 14 residues. V was pared by 0 bases and J by 1 base, with 7 bases between. This CDR3 reads CASSLDQGNTEAFF. The CDR3 DNA sequence: TGTGCCAGCAGCTTGGACCAGGGGAACACTGAAGCTTTCTTT.

In regard to this clone: A much larger clone sits a single nucleotide away, making a read error possible. The sample has other DNA sequences that encode this CDR3 too. The chain has TRBV2 and TRBJ2-5; D is unclear. Between the trimmed V and J ends, which lost 6 bases and 0 bases, there was a span of 5 bases. This CDR3 has 12 amino acids. The V gene's germline CDR1 is SNHLY and CDR2 FYNNEI. The chain's CDR3 is CASSLYQETQYF. The CDR3 nucleotides are TGTGCCAGCAGCTTGTACCAAGAGACCCAGTACTTC.

The rearrangement uses TRBV28 and TRBJ1-3; D remains unclear. The V and J ends lost 6 bases and 1 base respectively, with 10 bases between them. CDR3 length: 14 amino acids. Germline V gives CDR1 MDHEN, CDR2 SYDVKM. The CDR3 DNA reads TGTGCCAGCAGCTGGGTATCATCTGGAAACACCATATATTTT. This sequence encodes CASSWVSSGNTIYF.

The CDR3 nucleotides are TGTGCCAGCAGTCGAGGAAACGTCGAAGCTTTCTTT. This translates into CASSRGNVEAFF. The chain joins TRBV6-6 to TRBJ1-1; D is ambiguous. CDR1 is MNHNY, CDR2 SVGAGI, per germline (reference sequence). The CDR3 extends over 12 amino acids. V was shortened by 5 bases and J by 8 bases, with 12 bases between the two germline ends.

A word on this clone: Given a far larger clone just one base away, this is likely a sequencing read error. In the same sample, other DNA sequences code for this CDR3. The CDR3 DNA sequence: TGTGCTAGCAGTATCGGTCTGGGTGAGCAGTTCTTC. Its protein is CASSIGLGEQFF. The chain carries TRBV27 and TRBJ2-1; D not resolved. This CDR3 comprises 12 residues. Germline V gene lookup returns CDR1 MNHEY and CDR2 SMNVEV (reference sequence).

The chain uses TRBV14 and TRBJ2-7; D is ambiguous. V lost 4 bases and J 7 bases, leaving 14 bases between the germline ends. The CDR3 contains 13 residues. Germline lookup yields CDR1 SGHDN and CDR2 FVKESK. The CDR3 DNA follows: TGTGCCAGCAGCCGCTCGGGCCCCCAGGAGCAGTACTTC. This encodes CASSRSGPQEQYF.

The chain couples TRBV4-3 to TRBJ2-2, with D possibly being TRBD1 or TRBD2 (5 bases each). The V gene's germline CDR1 is LGHNA and CDR2 YSLEER. V was trimmed by 1 base and J by 4 bases, leaving 13 bases between them. The CDR3 is made up of 16 amino acids. The CDR3 DNA reads TGCGCCAGCAGCCAAGTATTCTGGGACGCCACCGGGGAGCTGTTTTTT. Translated: CASSQVFWDATGELFF.

This clone occurred a few times. The chain couples TRBV28 to TRBJ2-7; 10 nucleotides agree with TRBD2. The J segment lost 9 bases and the V segment lost 8 bases, leaving 13 bases of the junction unmatched. Germline V CDR1 and CDR2: MDHEN, SYDVKM. CDR3 length: 14 residues. The CDR3 DNA follows: TGTGCCAGCGTAGCGGGAGGAGGCATACGAGGGCAGTACTTC. Protein sequence: CASVAGGGIRGQYF.

This rearrangement joins TRBV28 to TRBJ1-5; 10 nucleotides align to TRBD1. The CDR3 spans 17 residues. Germline CDR1 and CDR2: MDHEN and SYDVKM. V gave up 1 base and J gave up 6 bases; unmatched junction bases: 9. The CDR3 region has the DNA TGTGCCAGCAGTTTATACCCGACAGGGGGCGCGGTTCAGCCCCAGCATTTT. This sequence encodes CASSLYPTGGAVQPQHF.

V and J are TRBV7-2 and TRBJ1-1; 7 positions match TRBD1. The trim removed 5 bases at V and 5 bases at J, leaving 11 bases unmatched. The length of the CDR3 is 15 residues. Germline CDR1 reads SGHTA; CDR2 reads FQGNSA. This CDR3 reads CASSLSRQGNTEAFF. The CDR3 DNA sequence: TGTGCCAGCAGCCTTTCACGACAGGGTAATACTGAAGCTTTCTTT.